This T cell receptor beta chain comes out of a study of cytomegalovirus exposure and HLA in healthy donors. Study-wide points: First-cohort TCR clusters were later found to tend to co-occur in the approximately 110 validation repertoires. The classifier, whose performance was assessed in both the original and validation cohorts, reportedly diagnosed cytomegalovirus status with high specificity and sensitivity.

The donors were in the 120-subject validation cohort, distinct from the roughly 670-subject first cohort. The CDR3 is 13 amino acids. V lost 6 bases and J lost 6, with 15 bases in between. Germline V gives CDR1 MNHNY, CDR2 SVGAGI (reference sequence). Using immunoSEQ multiplex PCR, the repertoire was profiled, and TCRdb retains in-frame clones only, with some absent. Among roughly 150,000 clones, about 89% were seen once, and the ten largest hold 3% to 3.5%. Points on this clone: As yet, its antigen is unknown.

The V call is TRBV6-6, the J call TRBJ2-7; the D gene is possibly TRBD1 (6 bases). Sequencing input: PBMCs. The TCR was taken from a young woman in good health and CMV-seropositive. CDR3 protein: CASSPGQTSEQYF. The CDR3 DNA follows: TGTGCCAGCAGCCCCGGACAGACTTCCGAGCAGTACTTC.